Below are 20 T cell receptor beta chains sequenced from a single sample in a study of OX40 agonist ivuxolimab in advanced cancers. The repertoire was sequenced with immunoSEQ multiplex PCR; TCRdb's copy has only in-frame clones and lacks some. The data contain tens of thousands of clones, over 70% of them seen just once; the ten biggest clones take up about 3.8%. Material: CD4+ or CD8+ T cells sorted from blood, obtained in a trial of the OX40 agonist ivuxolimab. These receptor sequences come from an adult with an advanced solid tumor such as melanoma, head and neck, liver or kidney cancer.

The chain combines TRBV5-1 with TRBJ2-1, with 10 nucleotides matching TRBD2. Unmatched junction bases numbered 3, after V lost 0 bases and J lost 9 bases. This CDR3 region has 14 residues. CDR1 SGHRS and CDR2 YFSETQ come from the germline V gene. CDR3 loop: CASSLVSSGSEQFF. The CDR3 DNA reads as TGCGCCAGCAGCTTGGTTTCTAGCGGGAGTGAGCAGTTCTTC.

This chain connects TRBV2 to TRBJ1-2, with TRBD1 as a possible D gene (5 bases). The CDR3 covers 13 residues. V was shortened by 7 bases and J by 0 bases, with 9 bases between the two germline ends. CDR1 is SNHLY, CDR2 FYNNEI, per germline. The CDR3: CASKSGTNYGYTF. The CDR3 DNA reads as TGTGCCAGCAAGTCAGGGACTAACTATGGCTACACCTTC.

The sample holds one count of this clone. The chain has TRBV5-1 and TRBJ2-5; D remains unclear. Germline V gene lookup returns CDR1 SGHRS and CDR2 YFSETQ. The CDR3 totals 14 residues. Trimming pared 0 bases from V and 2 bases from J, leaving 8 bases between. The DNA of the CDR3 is TGCGCCAGCAGCTTGGAGGGCGATCAAGAGACCCAGTACTTC. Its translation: CASSLEGDQETQYF. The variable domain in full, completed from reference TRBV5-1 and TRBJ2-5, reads KAGVTQTPRYLIKTRGQQVTLSCSPISGHRSVSWYQQTPGQGLQFLFEYFSETQRNKGNFPGRFSGRQFSNSRSEMNVSTLELGDSALYLCASSLEGDQETQYFGPGTRLLVL.

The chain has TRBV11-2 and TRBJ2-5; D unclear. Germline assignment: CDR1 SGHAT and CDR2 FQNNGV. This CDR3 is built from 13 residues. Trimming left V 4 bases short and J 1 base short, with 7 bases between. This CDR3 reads CASSSRPQETQYF. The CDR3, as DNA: TGTGCCAGCAGCTCCCGCCCCCAAGAGACCCAGTACTTC.

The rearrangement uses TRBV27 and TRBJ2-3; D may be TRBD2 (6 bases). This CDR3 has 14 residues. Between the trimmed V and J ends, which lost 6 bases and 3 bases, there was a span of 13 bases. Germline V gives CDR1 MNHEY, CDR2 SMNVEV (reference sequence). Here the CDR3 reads CASRRAGRTDTQYF. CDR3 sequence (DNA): TGTGCCAGCAGGAGAGCGGGTAGAACAGATACGCAGTATTTT.

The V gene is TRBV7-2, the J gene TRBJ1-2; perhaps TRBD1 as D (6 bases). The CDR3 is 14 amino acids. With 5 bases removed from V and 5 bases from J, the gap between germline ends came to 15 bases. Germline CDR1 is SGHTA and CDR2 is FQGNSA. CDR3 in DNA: TGTGCCAGCAGCACCCCGGACAGTCGTTATGGCTACACCTTC. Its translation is CASSTPDSRYGYTF.

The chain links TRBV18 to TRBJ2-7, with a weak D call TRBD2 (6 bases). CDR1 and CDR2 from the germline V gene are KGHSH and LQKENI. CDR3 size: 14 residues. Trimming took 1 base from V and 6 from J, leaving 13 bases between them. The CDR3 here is CASSPRGTEGEQYF. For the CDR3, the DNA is TGTGCCAGCTCACCACGTGGGACGGAGGGCGAGCAGTACTTC. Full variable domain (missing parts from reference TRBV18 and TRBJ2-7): NAGVMQNPRHLVRRRGQEARLRCSPMKGHSHVYWYRQLPEEGLKFMVYLQKENIIDESGMPKERFSAEFPKEGPSILRIQQVVRGDSAAYFCASSPRGTEGEQYFGPGTRLTVT.

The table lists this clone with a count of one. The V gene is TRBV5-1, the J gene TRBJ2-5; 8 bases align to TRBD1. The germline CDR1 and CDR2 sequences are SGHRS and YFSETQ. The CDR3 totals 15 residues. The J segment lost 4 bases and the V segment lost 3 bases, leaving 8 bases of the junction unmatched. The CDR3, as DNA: TGCGCCAGCAGCTCGAACACAGGGGGAGGAGAGACCCAGTACTTC. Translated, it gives CASSSNTGGGETQYF.

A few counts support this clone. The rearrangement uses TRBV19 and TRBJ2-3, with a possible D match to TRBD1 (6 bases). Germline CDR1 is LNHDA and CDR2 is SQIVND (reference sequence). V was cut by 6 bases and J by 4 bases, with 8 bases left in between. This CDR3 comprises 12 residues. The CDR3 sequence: CASRSGADTQYF. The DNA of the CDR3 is TGTGCCAGTAGGTCAGGGGCAGATACGCAGTATTTT.

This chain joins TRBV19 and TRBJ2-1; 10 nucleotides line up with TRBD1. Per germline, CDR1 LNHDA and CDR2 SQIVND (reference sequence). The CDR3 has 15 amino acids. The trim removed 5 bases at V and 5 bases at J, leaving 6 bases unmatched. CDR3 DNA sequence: TGTGCCAGTAGTTCGTCCGGGACAGGGGACAATGAGCAGTTCTTC. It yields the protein CASSSSGTGDNEQFF.

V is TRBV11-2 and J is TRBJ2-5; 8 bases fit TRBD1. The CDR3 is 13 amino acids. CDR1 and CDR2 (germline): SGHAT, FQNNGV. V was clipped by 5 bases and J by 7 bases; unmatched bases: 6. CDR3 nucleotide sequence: TGTGCCAGCAGCCCCGGACAGGGCCGGACCCAGTACTTC. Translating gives CASSPGQGRTQYF.

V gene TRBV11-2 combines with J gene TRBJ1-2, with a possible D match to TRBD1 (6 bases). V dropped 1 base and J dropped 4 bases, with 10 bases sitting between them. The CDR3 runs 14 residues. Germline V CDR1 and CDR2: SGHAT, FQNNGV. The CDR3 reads CASSLVSGAYGYTF. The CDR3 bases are TGTGCCAGCAGCTTAGTTTCGGGGGCCTATGGCTACACCTTC.

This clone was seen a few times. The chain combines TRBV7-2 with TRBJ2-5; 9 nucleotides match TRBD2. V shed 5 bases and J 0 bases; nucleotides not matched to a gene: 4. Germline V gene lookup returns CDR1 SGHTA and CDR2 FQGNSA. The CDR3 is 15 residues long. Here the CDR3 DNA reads TGTGCCAGCAGCCGGACTAGCGCCGACCAAGAGACCCAGTACTTC. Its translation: CASSRTSADQETQYF.

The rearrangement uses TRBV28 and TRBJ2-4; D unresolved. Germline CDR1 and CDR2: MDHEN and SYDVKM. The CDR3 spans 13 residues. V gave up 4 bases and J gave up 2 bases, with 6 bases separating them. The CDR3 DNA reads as TGTGCCAGCAGTTCGCAGACCAAAAACATTCAGTACTTC. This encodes CASSSQTKNIQYF.

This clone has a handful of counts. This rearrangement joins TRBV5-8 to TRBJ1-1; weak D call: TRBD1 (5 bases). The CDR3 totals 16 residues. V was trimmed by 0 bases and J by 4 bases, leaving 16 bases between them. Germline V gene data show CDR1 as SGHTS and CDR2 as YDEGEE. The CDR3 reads CASSLEGRGTSTEAFF. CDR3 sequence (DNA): TGTGCCAGCAGCTTGGAGGGGCGCGGAACGAGCACTGAAGCTTTCTTT.

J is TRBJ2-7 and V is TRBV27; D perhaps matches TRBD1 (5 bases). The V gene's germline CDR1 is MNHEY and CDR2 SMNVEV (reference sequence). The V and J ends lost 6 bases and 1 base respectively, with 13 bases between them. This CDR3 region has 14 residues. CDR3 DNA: TGTGCCAGCAGCCCTGCAGGGCCTTCCTACGAGCAGTACTTC. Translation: CASSPAGPSYEQYF.

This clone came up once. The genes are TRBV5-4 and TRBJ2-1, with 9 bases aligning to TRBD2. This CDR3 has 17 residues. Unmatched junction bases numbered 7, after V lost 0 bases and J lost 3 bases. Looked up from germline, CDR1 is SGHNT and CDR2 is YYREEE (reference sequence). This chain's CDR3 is CASSLEASGAYYNEQFF. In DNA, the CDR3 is TGTGCCAGCAGCTTGGAGGCTAGCGGGGCGTACTACAATGAGCAGTTCTTC.

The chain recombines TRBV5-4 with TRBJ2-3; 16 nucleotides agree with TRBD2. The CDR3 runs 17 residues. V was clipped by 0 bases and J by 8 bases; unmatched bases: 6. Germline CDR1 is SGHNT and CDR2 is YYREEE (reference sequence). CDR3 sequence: CASSLAGTSGRAVTQYF. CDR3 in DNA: TGTGCCAGCAGCTTGGCCGGGACTAGCGGGAGGGCCGTTACGCAGTATTTT.

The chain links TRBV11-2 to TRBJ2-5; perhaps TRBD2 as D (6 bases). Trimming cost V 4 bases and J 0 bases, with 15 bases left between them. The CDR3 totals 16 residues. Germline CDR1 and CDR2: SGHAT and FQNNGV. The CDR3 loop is CASSSYGTLYQETQYF. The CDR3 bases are TGTGCCAGCAGCTCCTACGGGACTTTGTACCAAGAGACCCAGTACTTC.

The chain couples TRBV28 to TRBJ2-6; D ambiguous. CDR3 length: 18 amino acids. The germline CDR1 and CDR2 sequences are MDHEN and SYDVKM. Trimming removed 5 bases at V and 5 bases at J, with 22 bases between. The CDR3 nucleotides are TGTGCCAGCAGTATCTTGTACTTGACACAAAGTCGGGCCAACGTCCTGACTTTC. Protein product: CASSILYLTQSRANVLTF.